This T cell receptor beta chain was sequenced during a study of T cells in Graves' hyperthyroidism and ophthalmopathy. At the level of the study: The authors collected peripheral blood at initial diagnosis, before any treatment.

On the basis of clinical symptoms, serum thyroxine and TRAb, thyroid ultrasound and orbital computed tomography, diagnoses were made. PBMCs were derived from under 13 ml fresh peripheral blood. The CDR3 length is 18 residues. Germline lookup yields CDR1 LGHNA and CDR2 YSLEER. The trim removed 5 bases at V and 3 bases at J, leaving 8 bases unmatched. The CDR3 regions of TCR beta were amplified from RNA transcripts. RT-PCR in the first round (using the HTBI primer set) targeted the TCR CDR3. Via MiXCR, TCRdb re-called the multiplex PCR reads, giving one row per CDR3 protein. The data contain approximately 410,000 distinct CDR3 sequences, about 13% of them singletons.

V and J are TRBV4-3 and TRBJ2-2, with TRBD2 matching over 14 bases. The clonotype was recovered from a woman aged 18 to 35 with Graves' hyperthyroidism. Sample: blood. Here the CDR3 DNA reads TGCGCCAGCAGCGTTCGACTAGCGGGAGGGCTGGACACCGGGGAGCTGTTTTTT. Its translation is CASSVRLAGGLDTGELFF.